This TCR beta chain stems from a study of cytomegalovirus exposure and HLA in healthy donors. About the research overall: Earlier findings included more than 95 million unique TCR beta sequences obtained from about 180 million T cells. Study-level findings and limits: There was a cluster of highly shared sequence variants that was likely a sequencing artifact. A later analysis associated some 16,000 TCR beta sequences with HLA alleles at a 0.05 false discovery rate.

V was pared by 4 bases and J by 8 bases, with 6 bases of the junction left unmatched. The CDR3 runs to 12 residues. Germline assignment: CDR1 GTSNPN and CDR2 SVGIG (reference sequence). As to this clone: The antigen is undetermined.

The PCR contained 60 Vbeta and 13 Jbeta primers. This table comes from immunoSEQ multiplex PCR, and its TCRdb copy is limited to in-frame clones, with some not included. The sample includes approximately 150,000 clones, 70% to 80% seen only once; the top ten take roughly 3.6%. The clonotype originates from a human donor in good health. The sample taken for sequencing was PBMCs. The rearrangement uses TRBV30 and TRBJ1-2; 8 nucleotides match TRBD1. CDR3 coding DNA: TGTGCCTGGAATACCGGGACAGGAGGCTACACCTTC. This encodes CAWNTGTGGYTF.